Listed below are T cell receptor beta chains from one sample, sequenced in a study of blood T cell repertoires in COVID-19. Generated by immunoSEQ multiplex PCR, the TCRdb table keeps only in-frame clones and is missing some. This sample has about 140,000 clones, with roughly 80% found just once. The sample taken for sequencing was peripheral blood. Receptors were obtained from a woman aged 50 to 65 with active or convalescent COVID-19. CDR3s include the opening cysteine and the closing phenylalanine or tryptophan. Fields, in order: V gene, clone size, D gene, J gene, CDR3 protein, CDR3 DNA. D genes are given only for firm matches. Not every row has a clone size; where given, it reads once, few, many or a size class.

TRBV5-1	-	TRBD1	TRBJ1-2	CASSFGDRGPTNYGYTF	TGCGCCAGCAGCTTCGGAGACAGGGGCCCGACTAACTATGGCTACACCTTC
TRBV28	-	TRBD2	TRBJ2-3	CASWASGTSGTTDTQYF	TGTGCCAGCTGGGCTTCCGGGACTAGCGGGACGACAGATACGCAGTATTTT
TRBV5-1	-	TRBD2	TRBJ2-1	CASTSTTYGTSFNEQFF	TGCGCCAGCACCTCAACGACCTACGGGACTAGCTTCAATGAGCAGTTCTTC
TRBV27	-	-	TRBJ1-5	CASSSGGTWGQPQHF	TGTGCCAGCAGTTCCGGGGGGACCTGGGGTCAGCCCCAGCATTTT
TRBV19	-	-	TRBJ1-6	CASSITGKGNSPLHF	TGTGCCAGTAGTATAACAGGGAAGGGGAATTCACCCCTCCACTTT
TRBV6-2/TRBV6-3	few	-	TRBJ1-2	CASSYEEGGYGYTF	TGTGCCAGCAGTTACGAGGAAGGGGGCTATGGCTACACCTTC
TRBV6-2/TRBV6-3	-	TRBD1	TRBJ2-7	CASSSGQLNPYEQYF	TGTGCCAGCAGTTCGGGACAGCTGAACCCCTACGAGCAGTACTTC
TRBV7-9	-	TRBD1	TRBJ1-4	CASSPRRQGAEKLFF	TGTGCCAGCAGCCCTAGGAGACAGGGGGCGGAAAAACTGTTTTTT
TRBV30	-	-	TRBJ1-3	CAWGAGGNTIYF	TGTGCCTGGGGTGCGGGAGGAAACACCATATATTTT
TRBV18	-	TRBD2	TRBJ2-3	CASSPTSGSPDTQYF	TGTGCCAGCTCCCCGACTAGCGGGAGTCCGGATACGCAGTATTTT
TRBV19	-	-	TRBJ2-5	CASSPSGGEAETQYF	TGTGCCAGTAGTCCCTCGGGGGGCGAGGCGGAGACCCAGTACTTC
TRBV11-3	few	TRBD2	TRBJ2-7	CASSLGLAEGHSYEQYF	TGTGCCAGCAGCTTAGGCCTAGCGGAGGGGCACTCCTACGAGCAGTACTTC
TRBV6-6	-	-	TRBJ1-6	CASSYGGNSKGSPLHF	TGTGCCAGCAGTTACGGCGGGAACTCGAAGGGTTCACCCCTCCACTTT
TRBV10-3	-	TRBD2	TRBJ2-2	CAIRGGRNTGELFF	TGTGCCATCAGGGGAGGGAGGAACACCGGGGAGCTGTTTTTT
TRBV11-2	few	-	TRBJ1-5	CASSLGGGSGFYSNQPQHF	TGTGCCAGCAGCTTAGGGGGGGGTAGCGGATTTTATAGCAATCAGCCCCAGCATTTT
TRBV12-3/TRBV12-4	-	TRBD1	TRBJ1-1	CASADRGNTEAFF	TGTGCCAGCGCAGACAGGGGGAACACTGAAGCTTTCTTT
TRBV7-2	-	TRBD2	TRBJ2-2	CASSIGGVTGELFF	TGTGCCAGCAGCATCGGGGGGGTCACCGGGGAGCTGTTTTTT
TRBV28	few	-	TRBJ1-2	CASSFPGIGGYTF	TGTGCCAGCAGTTTTCCGGGAATAGGGGGCTACACCTTC
TRBV6-2/TRBV6-3	-	-	TRBJ1-1	CASSYSTVPEAFF	TGTGCCAGCAGTTACAGCACGGTCCCTGAAGCTTTCTTT
TRBV30	-	-	TRBJ1-1	CAWSVLQKNTEAFF	TGTGCCTGGAGTGTCTTACAAAAAAACACTGAAGCTTTCTTT
TRBV7-3	-	TRBD1	TRBJ1-1	CASSRSQGVGEAFF	TGTGCCAGCAGTAGGTCCCAGGGGGTAGGTGAAGCTTTCTTT
TRBV2	-	TRBD2	TRBJ2-2	CASSVIAGGQTGELFF	TGTGCCAGCAGTGTCATAGCGGGGGGGCAAACCGGGGAGCTGTTTTTT
TRBV5-1	-	TRBD1	TRBJ1-6	CASSFDRGSNSPLHF	TGCGCCAGCAGTTTTGACAGGGGGAGCAATTCACCCCTCCACTTT
TRBV7-2	-	-	TRBJ2-5	CASSPLQGKIQETQYF	TGTGCCAGCAGCCCTCTCCAGGGGAAGATTCAAGAGACCCAGTACTTC
TRBV7-2	-	-	TRBJ2-7	CASSSDRYEQYF	TGTGCCAGCAGCTCGGACAGATACGAGCAGTACTTC
TRBV19	-	TRBD2	TRBJ2-2	CASSIVRGGTGELFF	TGTGCCAGTAGTATAGTGAGGGGAGGGACCGGGGAGCTGTTTTTT
TRBV7-8	-	-	TRBJ1-1	CASSHGRFTEAFF	TGTGCCAGCTCACACGGGAGATTCACTGAAGCTTTCTTT
TRBV5-4	-	TRBD2	TRBJ2-7	CASSLRGVDEQYF	TGTGCCAGCAGCTTGCGGGGGGTCGACGAGCAGTACTTC
TRBV11-2	-	TRBD1	TRBJ1-2	CASSLDPGTASYGYTF	TGTGCCAGCAGCTTAGATCCCGGGACAGCGTCCTATGGCTACACCTTC